Presented here are 13 T cell receptor beta chains from one specimen sequenced in a study of CD8 T cells in Susac syndrome. Random hexamers were used to reverse transcribe roughly 0.5 to 1 ug of RNA. MiXCR, applied by TCRdb to the immunoSEQ multiplex PCR reads, yields one record per CDR3 protein. This table has 69,000 or so distinct CDR3 sequences, roughly 94% appearing once. Source material: CD8+ T cells from PBMCs. The receptors come from a human donor with multiple sclerosis.

V gene TRBV19 combines with J gene TRBJ2-6; D not certain. Between the trimmed V and J ends, which lost 6 bases and 2 bases, there was a span of 2 bases. The CDR3 consists of 12 residues. Germline CDR1 reads LNHDA; CDR2 reads SQIVND (reference sequence). The CDR3 DNA sequence: TGTGCCAGTAGAGCTGGGGCCAACGTCCTGACTTTC. Its translation: CASRAGANVLTF.

The V and J genes are TRBV27 and TRBJ1-1; 7 nucleotides align to TRBD1. Germline V lookup: CDR1 MNHEY, CDR2 SMNVEV (reference sequence). This CDR3 is 15 amino acids long. The J segment lost 5 bases and the V segment lost 7 bases, leaving 13 bases of the junction unmatched. CDR3 in amino acids: CASIQTPGGGTEAFF. CDR3 sequence (DNA): TGTGCCAGCATTCAAACCCCAGGGGGAGGGACTGAAGCTTTCTTT.

The chain has TRBV12-3 or TRBV12-4 and TRBJ2-4, with 9 positions matching TRBD1. V trimming: 8 bases; J trimming: 0 bases; junction bases outside the gene matches: 5. CDR3 length: 15 amino acids. The CDR3 protein is CASGGQGLAKNIQYF. CDR3 nucleotides: TGTGCCAGCGGGGGACAGGGACTAGCCAAAAACATTCAGTACTTC.

The J gene is TRBJ1-2, the V gene TRBV20-1; 10 bases align to TRBD1. The CDR3 is 13 residues long. Germline-derived CDR1 and CDR2 are DFQATT and SNEGSKA (reference sequence). Losses at the gene ends were 6 bases for V and 8 bases for J; bases not matched to a gene: 9. The CDR3 protein is CSAPRDRGEGYTF. In DNA form, the CDR3 reads TGCAGTGCGCCCCGGGACAGGGGAGAGGGCTACACCTTC.

The sample holds one count of this clonotype. V and J are TRBV29-1 and TRBJ1-2, with TRBD1 matching 8 bases. This CDR3 spans 13 amino acids. After removal of 6 bases from V and 4 bases from J, the junction contained 7 bases not matched to a gene. The germline V gene has CDR1 SQVTM and CDR2 ANQGSEA. CDR3 nucleotide sequence: TGCAGCGTAGGACAGGGTGGAGGCTATGGCTACACCTTC. Its protein product is CSVGQGGGYGYTF.

The chain uses TRBV13 and TRBJ2-1; D not resolved. This CDR3 contains 16 residues. Germline assignment: CDR1 PRHDT and CDR2 FYEKMQ (reference sequence). Between the trimmed V and J ends, which lost 3 bases and 0 bases, there was a span of 12 bases. DNA for the CDR3: TGTGCCAGCAGCTTTTCTCTGGTGGGCTCCTACAATGAGCAGTTCTTC. It specifies CASSFSLVGSYNEQFF.

V gene TRBV27 combines with J gene TRBJ2-5; 13 positions agree with TRBD2. CDR3 length: 15 amino acids. The V and J ends lost 5 bases and 5 bases, in that order; junction bases with no gene match: 5. Per germline, CDR1 MNHEY and CDR2 SMNVEV (reference sequence). The DNA for the CDR3 is TGTGCCAGCAGTATACTAGCGGGAGGGGGGGAGACCCAGTACTTC. The encoded protein is CASSILAGGGETQYF.

The chain joins TRBV4-2 to TRBJ1-2, with D maybe TRBD1 (5 bases). The CDR3 spans 14 residues. Trimming cost V 5 bases and J 6 bases, with 16 bases left between them. In germline, CDR1 is LGHNA, CDR2 YNFKEQ. The CDR3 sequence: CASSEIGAGNGYTF. The CDR3, as DNA: TGTGCCAGCAGCGAAATCGGGGCAGGGAATGGCTACACCTTC.

V usage is TRBV20-1 and J usage is TRBJ1-5; D remains ambiguous. This CDR3 contains 18 residues. V shed 6 bases and J shed 0 bases, with 24 bases lying between them. Germline assignment: CDR1 DFQATT and CDR2 SNEGSKA (reference sequence). CDR3 nucleotides: TGCAGTGCCCCCGGTTGGAGCCGGGATTTAGATAGCAATCAGCCCCAGCATTTT. Its protein product is CSAPGWSRDLDSNQPQHF.

The chain employs TRBV27 and TRBJ2-1; the D is unclear. CDR3 length: 15 amino acids. Germline CDR1 MNHEY, CDR2 SMNVEV (reference sequence). V was pared by 0 bases and J by 0 bases, with 6 bases between. The CDR3 nucleotides read TGTGCCAGCAGTTTATCTACAAGCTCCTACAATGAGCAGTTCTTC. Translation gives CASSLSTSSYNEQFF.

This chain links TRBV28 with TRBJ2-7; D not certain. Germline V gives CDR1 MDHEN, CDR2 SYDVKM. The CDR3 sequence is 15 residues long. V was shortened by 10 bases and J by 4 bases, with 23 bases between the two germline ends. This chain's CDR3 is CATFPRVGSLYEQYF. The CDR3 bases are TGTGCCACCTTCCCTAGGGTGGGTTCGTTGTACGAGCAGTACTTC.

V usage is TRBV9 and J usage is TRBJ2-3; no clear D gene. The germline CDR1 and CDR2 sequences are SGDLS and YYNGEE. V shed 3 bases and J shed 1 base, with 9 bases lying between them. The CDR3 has 14 residues. The CDR3 coding sequence is TGTGCCAGCAGCGCAGGCTGGGGCACAGATACGCAGTATTTT. This gives the protein CASSAGWGTDTQYF.

This clonotype was recorded once. This rearrangement joins TRBV27 to TRBJ1-1, with D tentatively TRBD1 (5 bases). Germline lookup yields CDR1 MNHEY and CDR2 SMNVEV (reference sequence). The CDR3 loop spans 11 amino acids. Trimming cost V 6 bases and J 11 bases, with 13 bases left between them. The CDR3 bases are TGTGCCAGCAGGGGAGGAGGGGTGGCTTTCTTT. Translation gives CASRGGGVAFF.